This T cell receptor (beta chain) was recorded in a study of CD8 T cells in ankylosing spondylitis. Many counts were recorded for this clonotype. TCRdb ran MiXCR on the 5' RACE reads and lists one entry per CDR3 protein. This table has some 130,000 distinct CDR3 sequences, 8% to 9% appearing once. The length of the CDR3 is 17 residues. Germline assignment: CDR1 SGHVS and CDR2 FQNEAQ. J lost 2 bases, V lost 1 base, and 10 bases had no gene match. The sample consisted of synovial fluid, either unsorted or a sorted T cell fraction (not recorded which). The V and J genes are TRBV7-8 and TRBJ2-7; the match to TRBD2 covers 8 bases. This TCR came from a male donor with ankylosing spondylitis. CDR3 amino acids: CASSLGWGSAGAYEQYF. The CDR3 DNA reads as TGTGCCAGCAGCTTAGGGTGGGGTTCAGCGGGAGCCTACGAGCAGTACTTC.